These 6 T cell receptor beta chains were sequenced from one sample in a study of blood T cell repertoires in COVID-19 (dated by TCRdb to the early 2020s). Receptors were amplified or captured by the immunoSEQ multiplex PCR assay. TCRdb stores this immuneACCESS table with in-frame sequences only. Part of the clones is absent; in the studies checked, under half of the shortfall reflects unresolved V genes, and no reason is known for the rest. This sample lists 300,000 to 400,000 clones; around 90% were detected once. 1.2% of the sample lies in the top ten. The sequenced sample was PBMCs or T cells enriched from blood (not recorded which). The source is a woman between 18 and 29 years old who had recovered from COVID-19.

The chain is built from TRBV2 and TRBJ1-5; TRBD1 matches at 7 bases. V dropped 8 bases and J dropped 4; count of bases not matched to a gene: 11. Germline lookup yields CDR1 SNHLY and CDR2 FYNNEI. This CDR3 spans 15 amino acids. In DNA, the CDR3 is TGTGCCAGCTCTTCGGGGACAGTGGGGAATCAGCCCCAGCATTTT. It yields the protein CASSSGTVGNQPQHF.

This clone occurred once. The CDR3 here is CASSFYRPGEQPQHF. CDR3 sequence (DNA): TGTGCCAGCAGTTTCTACCGACCAGGGGAACAGCCCCAGCATTTT. The V call is TRBV28, the J call TRBJ1-5; a weak D match, TRBD1 (6 bases). The CDR3 sequence is 15 residues long. Germline V gives CDR1 MDHEN, CDR2 SYDVKM. V lost 3 bases and J lost 7, with 16 bases in between.

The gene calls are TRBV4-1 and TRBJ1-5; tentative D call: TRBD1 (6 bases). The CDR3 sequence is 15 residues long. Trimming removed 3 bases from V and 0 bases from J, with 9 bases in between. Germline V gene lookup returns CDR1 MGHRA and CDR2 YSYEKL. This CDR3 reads CASSQMGHSNQPQHF. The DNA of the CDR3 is TGCGCCAGCAGCCAGATGGGACATAGCAATCAGCCCCAGCATTTT.

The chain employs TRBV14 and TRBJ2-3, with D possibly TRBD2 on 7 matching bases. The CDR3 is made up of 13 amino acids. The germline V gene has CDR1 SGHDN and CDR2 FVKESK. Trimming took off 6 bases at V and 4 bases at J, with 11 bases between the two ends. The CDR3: CASSSGGPDTQYF. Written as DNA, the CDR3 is TGTGCCAGCAGTTCCGGGGGGCCAGATACGCAGTATTTT.

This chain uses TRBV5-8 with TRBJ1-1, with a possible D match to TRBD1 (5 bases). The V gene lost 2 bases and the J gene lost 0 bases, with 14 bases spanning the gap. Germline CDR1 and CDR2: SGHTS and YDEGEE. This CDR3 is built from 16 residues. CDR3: CASSLLAGPMNTEAFF. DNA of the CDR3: TGTGCCAGCAGCTTACTCGCAGGGCCCATGAACACTGAAGCTTTCTTT. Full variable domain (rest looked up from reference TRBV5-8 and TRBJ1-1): EAGVTQSPTHLIKTRGQQATLRCSPISGHTSVYWYQQALGLGLQFLLWYDEGEERNRGNFPPRFSGRQFPNYSSELNVNALELEDSALYLCASSLLAGPMNTEAFFGQGTRLTVV.

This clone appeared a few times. This CDR3 is CASSLAAESPLHF. The CDR3 nucleotides read TGTGCCAGCAGCTTAGCGGCGGAGTCACCCCTCCACTTT. The rearrangement joins TRBV7-2 to TRBJ1-6; D not certain. V was pared by 0 bases and J by 10 bases, with 7 bases between. The CDR3 is 13 residues long. CDR1 is SGHTA, CDR2 FQGNSA, per germline.